This T cell receptor beta chain comes out of a study of blood T cell repertoires in COVID-19. Germline V CDR1 and CDR2: MNHNY, SVGAGI (reference sequence). The CDR3 is 14 amino acids. The germline V and J ends were trimmed by 5 bases and 2 bases, with 13 bases remaining between them. Assay used: immunoSEQ multiplex PCR; TCRdb lists only in-frame clones, some missing. The sample consists of 200,000 to 250,000 clones, 70% to 90% of them appearing once. This TCR came from a man aged 25 to 40 with COVID-19, enrolled during active disease. The chain combines TRBV6-6 with TRBJ2-7; tentative D call: TRBD1 (6 bases). The sequenced material came from peripheral blood. This chain's CDR3 is CASSIPGHAYEQYF. The CDR3, as DNA: TGTGCCAGCAGTATCCCGGGACATGCCTACGAGCAGTACTTC.